The source of this TCR beta chain is a study of shared clonotypes between healthy human individuals. Generated by immunoSEQ multiplex PCR, the TCRdb table keeps only in-frame clones and is missing some. This sample carries 2,500,000 or so clones, 90% to 95% of them seen once, and the ten largest clones take more than 0.12%. The ends were cut back, 6 bases at V and 4 bases at J, with 6 bases in the middle. Germline V gene sequence: CDR1 DFQATT, CDR2 SNEGSKA (reference sequence). The CDR3 covers 10 residues. Healthy HIV-negative adults with no recent acute infections or vaccinations were recruited as donors. The authors divided CD4+ cells into CD45RA+ naive and CD45RA-negative memory subsets. In this sample, this clone turned up a few times. The sample has other DNA sequences that encode this CDR3 too.

The J gene is TRBJ1-1, the V gene TRBV20-1; no firm D call. Sequencing input: naive CD4+ T cells sorted from blood. The subset was: CD45RA+ positively selected. The TCR was taken from a man between 18 and 35 years old in good health. The CDR3 region has the DNA TGCAGTGCCCACTCCACTGAAGCTTTCTTT. This sequence encodes CSAHSTEAFF.